This TCR beta chain was recorded in a study of T cells in tuberculosis. Concerning this clone: As yet, its antigen is unknown.

Time point: new active TB diagnosis, blood taken before or within 7 days of starting treatment. Each patient had positive sputum smear microscopy and/or positive culture. The CDR3 consists of 12 residues. V shed 4 bases and J shed 4 bases, with 7 bases lying between them. CDR1 and CDR2 from the germline V gene are PRHDT and FYEKMQ (reference sequence). General study results and limits: GEM motif frequencies gave over 60% accuracy; the GMM repertoire gave about 90%.

Measured with immunoSEQ multiplex PCR; TCRdb has only the in-frame clones, and not every one. The data contain fewer than 35,000 clones, about 82% of them singletons. The sequencing here drew on PBMCs, taken at tuberculosis diagnosis. This TCR came from an adult with tuberculosis. This chain connects TRBV13 to TRBJ1-1, with a weak D call TRBD1 (5 bases). In nucleotides, the CDR3 is TGTGCCAGCAGCTCCCAGGGCACTGAAGCTTTCTTT. It codes for CASSSQGTEAFF. The full variable domain, its missing parts supplied by reference TRBV13 and TRBJ1-1, is AAGVIQSPRHLIKEKRETATLKCYPIPRHDTVYWYQQGPGQDPQFLISFYEKMQSDKGSIPDRFSAQQFSDYHSELNMSSLELGDSALYFCASSSQGTEAFFGQGTRLTVV.